The 15 T cell receptor beta chains in this list originate from one sample, sequenced in a study of blood T cells in healthy people across ages. Using a J-beta primer mix together with a sample-barcoded 5' primer, a second PCR was run for roughly 7 to 11 cycles. Each CDR3 protein gets one entry after TCRdb re-called the 5' RACE reads with MiXCR. The sample includes around 1,900,000 distinct CDR3 sequences, 39% of them seen just once. The sequencing input was blood. The receptors shown here come from a human donor in good health.

The chain has TRBV4-3 and TRBJ1-2; D not certain. V was trimmed by 1 base and J by 8 bases, leaving 11 bases between them. CDR1 LGHNA and CDR2 YSLEER come from the germline V gene. The CDR3 loop spans 13 amino acids. CDR3 DNA sequence: TGCGCCAGCAGCCAAGTGTTGCAGGAGGGCTACACCTTC. Translated: CASSQVLQEGYTF.

CDR3 nucleotide sequence: TGTGCCAGCAGCGCCGACACTCTCACGCCCCAGCATTTT. This translates into CASSADTLTPQHF. The chain is built from TRBV9 and TRBJ1-5; D call uncertain. This CDR3 region has 13 residues. Germline-derived CDR1 and CDR2 are SGDLS and YYNGEE. V lost 3 bases and J 9 bases, leaving 13 bases between the germline ends.

The V call is TRBV10-3, the J call TRBJ2-5; possible D gene TRBD1, 6 bases. CDR3 size: 12 residues. V was cut by 11 bases and J by 5 bases, with 15 bases left in between. Germline V CDR1 and CDR2: ENHRY, SYGVKD. DNA of the CDR3: TGTGCCGCCAAACAGGGTGGGGAGACCCAGTACTTC. It codes for CAAKQGGETQYF.

Of note for this clonotype: One end of the junction fails to match germline, which may point to a read error. The chain joins TRBV5-5 to TRBJ2-1; D is perhaps TRBD1 (7 bases). This CDR3 spans 14 amino acids. Germline-derived CDR1 and CDR2 are SGHKS and YYEKEE (reference sequence). The chain's CDR3 is CVSSPYTGGQIQFF. CDR3 nucleotide sequence: TGTGTCAGCAGCCCCTACACCGGGGGACAGATCCAGTTCTTC. The full variable domain, completed using reference TRBV5-5 and TRBJ2-1, is DAGVTQSPTHLIKTRGQQVTLRCSPISGHKSVSWYQQVLGQGPQFIFQYYEKEERGRGNFPDRFSARQFPNYSSELNVNALLLGDSALYLCVSSPYTGGQIQFFGPGTRLTVL.

This clonotype was picked up a small number of times. The chain employs TRBV5-1 and TRBJ2-5, with D maybe TRBD1 (6 bases). The DNA end is a closer match to TRBJ2-7, so the J assignment may be wrong. The CDR3 runs 15 residues. CDR1 and CDR2 (germline): SGHRS, YFSETQ. The CDR3 DNA reads as TGCGCCAGCAGTTCTGGGCAGGGGATAGCCTACGAGCAGTACTTC. Amino acids: CASSSGQGIAYEQYF.

This clonotype came up a few times. The CDR3 reads CASSLSPGFYEQYF. The CDR3 nucleotides are TGTGCCAGCAGCTTATCACCAGGTTTCTACGAGCAGTACTTC. This chain connects TRBV11-2 to TRBJ2-7; D call uncertain. This CDR3 spans 14 amino acids. Trimming shortened V by 2 bases and J by 3 bases, and 11 bases separated the two germline ends. Germline V gene data show CDR1 as SGHAT and CDR2 as FQNNGV.

In this sample, this clonotype turned up a few times. The rearrangement uses TRBV6-6 and TRBJ2-1; no definite D call. Germline V CDR1 and CDR2: MNHNY, SVGAGI (reference sequence). Trimming took 2 bases from V and 4 from J, leaving 12 bases between them. CDR3 size: 15 residues. CDR3 nucleotides: TGTGCCAGCAGTTACCACGGCCTGAGTTACAATGAGCAGTTCTTC. It specifies CASSYHGLSYNEQFF.

A word on this clonotype: The junction and the germline gene differ at one end; a read error may be behind it. The rearrangement joins TRBV12-5 to TRBJ1-5, with no clear D. The CDR3 runs 12 residues. Germline CDR1 LGHNT, CDR2 FRNRAP. Here the CDR3 reads CAGGPNNQPQHF. The DNA of the CDR3 is TGTGCTGGTGGGCCTAACAATCAGCCCCAGCATTTT.

The chain has TRBV12-3 or TRBV12-4 and TRBJ2-6; tentative D call: TRBD1 (6 bases). V was cut by 3 bases and J by 2 bases, with 26 bases left in between. The CDR3 is 21 amino acids. The CDR3 coding sequence is TGTGCCAGCAGTTTTCCCCGATCCGTACAGGCCCCAGGGGCTGGGGCCAACGTCCTGACTTTC. It yields the protein CASSFPRSVQAPGAGANVLTF.

This clonotype was detected only once. The rearrangement uses TRBV4-3 and TRBJ2-5; TRBD2 matches at 8 bases. Trimming removed 2 bases from V and 2 bases from J; junction bases left unmatched: 4. CDR1 is LGHNA and CDR2 is YSLEER in the germline V gene. The CDR3 contains 15 residues. The CDR3 loop reads CASSQSLAGQETQYF. The CDR3 DNA is TGCGCCAGCAGCCAAAGCTTAGCGGGGCAAGAGACCCAGTACTTC.

The genes are TRBV5-5 and TRBJ2-5, with no clear D. Germline assignment: CDR1 SGHKS and CDR2 YYEKEE (reference sequence). This CDR3 contains 14 residues. Trimming left V 0 bases short and J 8 bases short, with 14 bases between. The CDR3 reads CASSLGPNPGTQYF. The DNA of the CDR3 is TGTGCCAGCAGCTTGGGTCCTAATCCAGGAACCCAGTACTTC.

This clonotype appeared a few times. The chain is built from TRBV7-9 and TRBJ1-2; D uncertain. The ends were cut back, 6 bases at V and 2 bases at J, with 16 bases in the middle. CDR1 is SEHNR, CDR2 FQNEAQ, per germline (reference sequence). The CDR3 totals 15 residues. For the CDR3, the DNA is TGTGCCAGCAGTCCTCCCCGGGCAGCCAACTATGGCTACACCTTC. Its translation is CASSPPRAANYGYTF.

A remark on this clonotype: The germline gene is not matched at one end of the junction; a read error may be the cause. The chain has TRBV12-3 or TRBV12-4 and TRBJ2-3; D is ambiguous. The CDR3 spans 12 residues. Here the CDR3 DNA reads TGTGTCAGCAGTTTGTTCCCAGATACGCAGTATTTT. The encoded protein is CVSSLFPDTQYF.

This clonotype has only a few counts. J is TRBJ1-2 and V is TRBV5-1; 8 bases are shared with TRBD1. CDR3 size: 16 residues. The germline V gene has CDR1 SGHRS and CDR2 YFSETQ. The V and J ends lost 0 bases and 6 bases, in that order; junction bases with no gene match: 10. The DNA of the CDR3 is TGCGCCAGCAGCTTGGCAGGGGGCGACGTGGGGAATGGCTACACCTTC. Protein: CASSLAGGDVGNGYTF.

This clonotype was counted a few times. The CDR3 sequence: CASSGGGLGFAYEQYF. CDR3 in DNA: TGTGCCAGCAGTGGGGGTGGGCTAGGCTTTGCCTACGAGCAGTACTTC. The V call is TRBV7-9, the J call TRBJ2-7; D is tentatively TRBD1 or TRBD2 (5 bases each). The V gene lost 6 bases and the J gene lost 2 bases, with 20 bases spanning the gap. CDR3 size: 16 residues. The germline CDR1 and CDR2 sequences are SEHNR and FQNEAQ (reference sequence).